This T cell receptor beta chain was recovered during a study of radiation and T cells in renal cell carcinoma. Clones were read by immunoSEQ multiplex PCR, and TCRdb kept only the in-frame ones, dropping some. The table includes some 97,000 clones, approximately 80% detected once. Time point noted: blood 4 weeks post-SBRT, at nephrectomy. Treatment described: 15 Gy SBRT to primary tumor, nephrectomy 4 weeks later. Nephrectomy followed 15 Gy stereotactic body radiation by 4 weeks. Points on this clone: Its matching antigen is unknown.

This CDR3 is built from 15 residues. The V gene's germline CDR1 is SGHDN and CDR2 FVKESK. Trimming shortened V by 0 bases and J by 8 bases, and 16 bases separated the two germline ends. Study results and caveats: From baseline, blood top tumor clonotypes peaked at 2 weeks post-radiation.

The clonotype originates from a man aged 55 to 69 with renal cell carcinoma. The specimen comprised blood, sampled from a patient whose treatment included radiotherapy and nephrectomy. This rearrangement joins TRBV14 to TRBJ1-2; D is unclear. The DNA for the CDR3 is TGTGCCAGCAGCCAAGATCCCCGGACCCACCGCGGCTACACCTTC. Its translation: CASSQDPRTHRGYTF.